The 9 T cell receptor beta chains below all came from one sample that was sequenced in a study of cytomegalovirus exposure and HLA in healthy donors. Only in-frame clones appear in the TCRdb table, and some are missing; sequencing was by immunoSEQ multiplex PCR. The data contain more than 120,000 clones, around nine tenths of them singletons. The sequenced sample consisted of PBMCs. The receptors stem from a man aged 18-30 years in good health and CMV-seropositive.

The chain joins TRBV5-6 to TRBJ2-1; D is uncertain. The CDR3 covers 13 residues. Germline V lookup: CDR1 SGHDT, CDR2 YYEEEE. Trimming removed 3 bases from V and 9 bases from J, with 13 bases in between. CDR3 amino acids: CASSSLISSEQFF. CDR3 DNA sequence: TGTGCCAGCAGCTCCTTAATTTCGAGTGAGCAGTTCTTC.

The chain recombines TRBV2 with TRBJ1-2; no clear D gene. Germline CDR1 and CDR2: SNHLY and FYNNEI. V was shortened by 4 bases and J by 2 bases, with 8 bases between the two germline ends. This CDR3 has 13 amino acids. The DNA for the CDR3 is TGTGCCAGCAGTGCGACACCAAACTATGGCTACACCTTC. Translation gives CASSATPNYGYTF.

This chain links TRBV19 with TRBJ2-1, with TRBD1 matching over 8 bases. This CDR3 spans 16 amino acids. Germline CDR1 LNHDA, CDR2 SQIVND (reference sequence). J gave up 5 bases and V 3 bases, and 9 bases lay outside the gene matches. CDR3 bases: TGTGCCAGTAGTATTAGGACAGGGCGCATAGACAATGAGCAGTTCTTC. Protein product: CASSIRTGRIDNEQFF.

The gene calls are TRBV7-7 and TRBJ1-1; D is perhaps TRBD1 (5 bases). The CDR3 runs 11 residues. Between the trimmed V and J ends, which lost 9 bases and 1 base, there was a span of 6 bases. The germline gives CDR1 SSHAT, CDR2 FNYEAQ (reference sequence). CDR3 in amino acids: CARQENTEAFF. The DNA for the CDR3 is TGTGCCAGACAGGAGAACACTGAAGCTTTCTTT.

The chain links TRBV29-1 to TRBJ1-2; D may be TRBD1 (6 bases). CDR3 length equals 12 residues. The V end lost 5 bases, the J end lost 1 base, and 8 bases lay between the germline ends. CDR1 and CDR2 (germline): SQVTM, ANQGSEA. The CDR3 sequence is CSVWDNNYGYTF. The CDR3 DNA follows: TGCAGCGTTTGGGACAATAACTATGGCTACACCTTC.

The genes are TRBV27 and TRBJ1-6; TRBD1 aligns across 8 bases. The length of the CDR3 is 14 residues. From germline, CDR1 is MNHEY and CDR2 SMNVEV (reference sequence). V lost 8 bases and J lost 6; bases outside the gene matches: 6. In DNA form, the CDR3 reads TGTGCCAGCGGGGACAGGCGGGTTAATTCACCCCTCCACTTT. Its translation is CASGDRRVNSPLHF.

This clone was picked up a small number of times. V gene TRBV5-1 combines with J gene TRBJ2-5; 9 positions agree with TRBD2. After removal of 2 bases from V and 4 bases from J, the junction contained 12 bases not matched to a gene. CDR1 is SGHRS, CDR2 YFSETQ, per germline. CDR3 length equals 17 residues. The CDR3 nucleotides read TGCGCCAGCAGCTTTTCCGTTAGCGGGGGCCAAGGAGAGACCCAGTACTTC. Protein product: CASSFSVSGGQGETQYF.

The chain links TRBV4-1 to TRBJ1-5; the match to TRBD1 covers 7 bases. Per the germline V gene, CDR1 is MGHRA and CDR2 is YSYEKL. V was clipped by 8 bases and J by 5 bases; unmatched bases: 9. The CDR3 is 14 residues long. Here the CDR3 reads CASGPGQEDQPQHF. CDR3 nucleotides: TGCGCCAGCGGTCCCGGACAGGAGGATCAGCCCCAGCATTTT.

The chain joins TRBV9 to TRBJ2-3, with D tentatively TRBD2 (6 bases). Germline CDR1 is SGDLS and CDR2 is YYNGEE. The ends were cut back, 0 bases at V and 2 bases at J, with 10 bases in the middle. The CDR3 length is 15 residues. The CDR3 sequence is CASSVVAGLTDTQYF. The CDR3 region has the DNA TGTGCCAGCAGCGTAGTGGCGGGACTCACAGATACGCAGTATTTT.